The rows below give T cell receptor beta chains drawn from one sample of a study of cytomegalovirus exposure and HLA in healthy donors. Generated by immunoSEQ multiplex PCR, the TCRdb table keeps only in-frame clones and is missing some. The sample yields approximately 95,000 clones, over 70% seen once. The sequenced sample was PBMCs. The receptors were sampled from a man younger than 35 in good health and CMV-seropositive. The CDR3 runs from the conserved cysteine through the conserved F or W. D genes are given only for firm matches. Clone size, where shown, is once, few, many, or a class for clones that have expanded.

D gene	V gene	clone size	J gene	CDR3 DNA	CDR3 protein
-	TRBV4-1	-	TRBJ2-1	TGCGCCAGCAGCCAAGAGTCAGCGGGTTTACACACCAATGAGCAGTTCTTC	CASSQESAGLHTNEQFF
-	TRBV30	few	TRBJ2-2	TGTGCCTGGAGGTTCTCAAAAGGAAGGAGCACCGGGGAGCTGTTTTTT	CAWRFSKGRSTGELFF
TRBD1	TRBV27	-	TRBJ2-7	TGTGCCAGCAGTCAGGGGGCCCACTACGAGCAGTACTTC	CASSQGAHYEQYF
-	TRBV27	-	TRBJ1-1	TGTGCCAGCAGCCGGGAGAGCATGAACACTGAAGCTTTCTTT	CASSRESMNTEAFF
TRBD2	TRBV19	-	TRBJ2-5	TGTGCCAGTAGTATGAATGCGGCGGGAGAGGGGACCCAGTACTTC	CASSMNAAGEGTQYF
-	TRBV27	-	TRBJ2-7	TGTGCCAGCAGCCCTCGGACTAGGGGGGCCTACGAGCAGTACTTC	CASSPRTRGAYEQYF
-	TRBV7-6	-	TRBJ2-7	TGTGCCAGCAGCTTAGGACCTGAGGGCTACGAGCAGTACTTC	CASSLGPEGYEQYF
TRBD1	TRBV6-4	-	TRBJ1-1	TGTGCCAGCAGCAGGGACAGTGCCTTCACTGAAGCTTTCTTT	CASSRDSAFTEAFF
TRBD1	TRBV5-6	-	TRBJ1-6	TGTGCCAGCAGCTTGGGGGACAGGCGCTTCAGCTCCTATAATTCACCCCTCCACTTT	CASSLGDRRFSSYNSPLHF
TRBD1	TRBV5-1	-	TRBJ2-3	TGCGCCAGCAGCTTGTCCCTAGGGGGCCCCACAGATACGCAGTATTTT	CASSLSLGGPTDTQYF
-	TRBV7-2	-	TRBJ1-1	TGTGCCAGCAGCTTAGTTGAGGGAACTGAAGCTTTCTTT	CASSLVEGTEAFF
TRBD2	TRBV13	-	TRBJ2-3	TGTGCCAGCAGCTTAATGCGGGGGGGTAGCACAGATACGCAGTATTTT	CASSLMRGGSTDTQYF
-	TRBV30	-	TRBJ2-7	TGTGCCTGGAGCCCAAGGGGTAGATTCTACGAGCAGTACTTC	CAWSPRGRFYEQYF
TRBD1	TRBV10-2	few	TRBJ2-7	TGCGCCAGCAGCCCGGGACAGGGATCCTACGAGCAGTACTTC	CASSPGQGSYEQYF
TRBD2	TRBV9	-	TRBJ2-3	TGTGCCAGCAGCGTAGCTGGGGCGGGGGGCGGCACAGATACGCAGTATTTT	CASSVAGAGGGTDTQYF
-	TRBV10-2	few	TRBJ1-4	TGCGCCAGCAGTGAGTCGTCGGCAGGGCGGATTAATGAAAAACTGTTTTTT	CASSESSAGRINEKLFF
-	TRBV28	-	TRBJ2-7	TGTGCCAGCAGAGTTGCCCCAGGCCTCTACGAGCAGTACTTC	CASRVAPGLYEQYF
TRBD2	TRBV28	-	TRBJ2-2	TGTGCCAGCAGTTTCGAAGCGGGGGGAAAGACCGGGGAGCTGTTTTTT	CASSFEAGGKTGELFF
TRBD2	TRBV19	-	TRBJ2-7	TGTGCCAGTAAGATGCAGCGGGGCTCTTCCTACGAGCAGTACTTC	CASKMQRGSSYEQYF
TRBD1	TRBV6-5	-	TRBJ2-3	TGTGCCAGCAGTTATCTAGACAGGGGGGTCGGGGATACGCAGTATTTT	CASSYLDRGVGDTQYF
TRBD1	TRBV5-1	-	TRBJ2-3	TGCGCCAGCAGCTTGATCGCAGGGGGCTTGTTGGATACGCAATATTTT	CASSLIAGGLLDTQYF
-	TRBV7-9	-	TRBJ2-7	TGTGCCAGCAGCTTAGGTGGGGGGGGACACTACGAGCAGTACTTC	CASSLGGGGHYEQYF
TRBD2	TRBV7-2	-	TRBJ2-1	TGTGCCAGCAGCGCGCAGTTTGTAGCGGGGGGGCAAAGTGAGCAGTTCTTC	CASSAQFVAGGQSEQFF
-	TRBV5-4	-	TRBJ2-1	TGTGCCAGCAGTTTTAGCGGCCGTACCTACAATGAGCAGTTCTTC	CASSFSGRTYNEQFF
TRBD1	TRBV29-1	once	TRBJ1-1	TGCAGCGTTGAAGTCCTGACAGGGAAAGGCACTGAAGCTTTCTTT	CSVEVLTGKGTEAFF
TRBD1	TRBV19	-	TRBJ2-7	TGTGCCAGTAGTAGGGACAGGGGGTACGAGCAGTACTTC	CASSRDRGYEQYF
TRBD1	TRBV18	-	TRBJ1-1	TGTGCCAGCTCACAGGAACAGGGGACTGATACTGAAGCTTTCTTT	CASSQEQGTDTEAFF
TRBD1	TRBV6-1	-	TRBJ2-3	TGTGCCAGCAGCGACAGGGCCACAGATACGCAGTATTTT	CASSDRATDTQYF
-	TRBV9	-	TRBJ1-1	TGTGCCAGCAGCGTGGCCAGTGGTACTGAAGCTTTCTTT	CASSVASGTEAFF
TRBD2	TRBV13	-	TRBJ2-5	TGTGCCAGCAGCTCCCGGACTAGCGGGGGGACCCAAGAGACCCAGTACTTC	CASSSRTSGGTQETQYF
TRBD2	TRBV7-9	once	TRBJ2-5	TGTGCCAGCAGCTTTAGCTTGCGGGGGGTTGAAGAGACCCAGTACTTC	CASSFSLRGVEETQYF
-	TRBV5-4	-	TRBJ1-1	TGTGCCAGCAGGTCAACAGGGCCGAGGAACACTGAAGCTTTCTTT	CASRSTGPRNTEAFF
TRBD2	TRBV28	once	TRBJ2-7	TGTGCCAGCAGTCCTAGCGGGGGTGCCTACGAGCAGTACTTC	CASSPSGGAYEQYF
TRBD2	TRBV6-5	once	TRBJ2-7	TGTGCCAGCAGTTACGGGCGGGGGAGCTCCTACGAGCAGTACTTC	CASSYGRGSSYEQYF
TRBD2	TRBV9	-	TRBJ2-1	TGTGCCAGCAGCGTACGGGGGGGCCGGTTGTTTGAGCAGTTCTTC	CASSVRGGRLFEQFF
-	TRBV5-1	-	TRBJ2-1	TGCGCCAGCAGCTTGGGAGGTTCGAGCTCCTACAATGAGCAGTTCTTC	CASSLGGSSSYNEQFF
TRBD2	TRBV5-6	-	TRBJ2-3	TGTGCCAGCAGCAGATTCGGACTAGCGGGGGCCGAGGTGGATACGCAGTATTTT	CASSRFGLAGAEVDTQYF
-	TRBV5-6	-	TRBJ2-3	TGTGCCAGCAGCCTCCGAGGCACAGATACGCAGTATTTT	CASSLRGTDTQYF
-	TRBV6-1	-	TRBJ1-5	TGTGCCAGCACAGAGGACAGTTATCAGCCCCAGCATTTT	CASTEDSYQPQHF
-	TRBV29-1	once	TRBJ2-5	TGCAGCGTTGAATCTAGACTAGTGGGTGAGACCCAGTACTTC	CSVESRLVGETQYF
-	TRBV6-5	-	TRBJ2-1	TGTGCCAGCGGCGACCGGACTGGACGCTACAATGAGCAGTTCTTC	CASGDRTGRYNEQFF
-	TRBV4-1	-	TRBJ2-7	TGCGCCAGCAGCCAAGAGCCCAGGGGATCCTACGAGCAGTACTTC	CASSQEPRGSYEQYF
-	TRBV6-6	-	TRBJ1-6	TGTGCCAGCAGTATCATCTCCTATAATTCACCCCTCCACTTT	CASSIISYNSPLHF